Listed below are T cell receptor beta chains from one sample, sequenced in a study of blood T cells in healthy people across ages. TCRdb reprocessed the 5' RACE reads via MiXCR and lists one record per CDR3 protein. The top ten clones hold more than 3% of a sample with 800,000 or so distinct CDR3 sequences, just under 25% of them seen once. These data also formed part of another study, on T cells of mothers and their children.

Material for sequencing was blood. The receptors derive from a boy aged 5-17 years in good health. CDR3s include the opening cysteine and the closing phenylalanine or tryptophan. A D gene is named only where the DNA matches it firmly. The listing skips clone size in some rows; elsewhere it reads once, few, many or a size class.

abundance,j_gene,d_gene,v_gene,CDR3nt,CDR3aa
.,TRBJ1-4,.,TRBV3-1,TGTGCCAGCAGCCAAGTGGAAGAAAAACTGTTTTTT,CASSQVEEKLFF
.,TRBJ1-4,.,TRBV20-1,TGCAGTGCTAGAGATCCAGGTCTGGGGCGAGGGCTGTATTTT,CSARDPGLGRGLYF
few,TRBJ2-1,.,TRBV20-1,TGCAGTGCTAGAGATATTTCTTCGGTAGCGCCTGAGCAGTTCTTC,CSARDISSVAPEQFF
.,TRBJ2-7,.,TRBV3-1,TGTGCCAGCAGCGAAGGGGGGACAGAGTATTACGAGCAGTACTTC,CASSEGGTEYYEQYF
few,TRBJ2-7,.,TRBV2,TGTGCCAGCAGTGACCTGTTACAGTACTCCTACGAGCAGTACTTC,CASSDLLQYSYEQYF
.,TRBJ2-5,.,TRBV28,TGTGCCAGCAGTTTCCAGGGTCCTTTGGGGACCCAGTACTTC,CASSFQGPLGTQYF
.,TRBJ1-2,.,TRBV29-1,TGCAGCGTTGAAGGGGGGTTTTCTGGCTACACCTTC,CSVEGGFSGYTF
few,TRBJ1-1,.,TRBV27,TGTGCCAGCAGTTTACGACAGTCTTCTGAAGCTTTCTTT,CASSLRQSSEAFF
.,TRBJ1-2,.,TRBV7-2,TGTGCCAGCAGCTTAGAGGTACCGGACGGAATGAACTATGGCTACACCTTC,CASSLEVPDGMNYGYTF
few,TRBJ2-3,.,TRBV20-1,TGCAGTGCTCGAAGCACGGGCCAGGGTTTTGTTGATACGCAGTGTTTT,CSARSTGQGFVDTQCF
.,TRBJ2-5,TRBD2,TRBV28,TGTGCCAGCAGTTTAGGGTTCAGCGGGAGGGCCTCGGGGCAAGAGACCCAGTACTTC,CASSLGFSGRASGQETQYF
few,TRBJ2-5,TRBD2,TRBV7-2,TGTGCCAGCAGCCTAAGGGACTACCTCGGGGTGACCCAGTACTTC,CASSLRDYLGVTQYF
.,TRBJ2-5,.,TRBV18,TGTGCCAGCTCACGAAACCCGGAGGGTTTCGTCGACTTC,CASSRNPEGFVDF
.,TRBJ2-5,TRBD2,TRBV7-8,TGTGCCAGCAGCTTAGCGTGGACTAGCGGGAGTGAGACCCAGTACTTC,CASSLAWTSGSETQYF
.,TRBJ2-5,.,TRBV7-2,TGTGCCAGCAGCTTACTGGCTAGCCGTGAGACCCAGTACTTC,CASSLLASRETQYF
once,TRBJ2-1,.,TRBV12-3/TRBV12-4,TGTGCCAGCAGTTTAGGGCCGGGACAAACCCTGTTCTTC,CASSLGPGQTLFF
.,TRBJ1-5,TRBD1,TRBV7-6,TGTGCCAGCAGCTTAGCACAGGGGGCTATTGGCTCGCAGTTTCTCAATCAGCCCCAGCATTTT,CASSLAQGAIGSQFLNQPQHF
once,TRBJ1-1,TRBD1,TRBV4-2,TGTGCCAGCAGCCGCAACCAGGGGGCCATGAACACTGAAGCTTTCTTT,CASSRNQGAMNTEAFF
few,TRBJ2-5,.,TRBV4-3,TGCGCCAGCAGCCAAGATCTGGCAGTATTCGTCCCGTTCTTC,CASSQDLAVFVPFF
.,TRBJ1-1,.,TRBV12-3/TRBV12-4,TGTGCCAGCAGCGATAGTATCAGGGAAGCGAACACTGAAGCTTTCTTT,CASSDSIREANTEAFF
.,TRBJ1-6,.,TRBV7-2,TGTGCCAGCAGCTTCAGATTTAGCTCCTATAATTCACCCCTCCACTTT,CASSFRFSSYNSPLHF
.,TRBJ2-3,.,TRBV29-1,TGCAGCGTTGAAGGCGCGGGACAGCTCGGCAGGGCAGATACGCAGTATTTT,CSVEGAGQLGRADTQYF
.,TRBJ1-5,.,TRBV6-2/TRBV6-3,TGTGCCAGCAGTTACTCCTGGGTTTCAGGGGCCAATCAGCCCCAACATTTT,CASSYSWVSGANQPQHF
few,TRBJ2-7,.,TRBV27,TGTGCCAGCATGTGGGGGGCGGGAAGCTCCTACGAGCAGTACTTC,CASMWGAGSSYEQYF
.,TRBJ1-2,.,TRBV6-6,TGTGCCAGCAGCCGACTGAACGAGGCAGTTGGCTACACCTTC,CASSRLNEAVGYTF
.,TRBJ2-5,.,TRBV7-2,TGTGCCAGCAGCCCCGGCGGGGCCCAGTACTTC,CASSPGGAQYF
.,TRBJ2-5,.,TRBV12-3/TRBV12-4,TGTGCCAGCAGCCCAGCACGGACGGAACAAGAGACCCAGTACTTC,CASSPARTEQETQYF
few,TRBJ2-7,.,TRBV29-1,TGCAGCGTTGTTACAGGGATTAGGTACGAGCAGTACTTC,CSVVTGIRYEQYF
.,TRBJ2-3,TRBD2,TRBV5-1,TGCGCCAGCAGCTTGGACCGGGGACTAGCAATTTTGGATACGCAGTATTTT,CASSLDRGLAILDTQYF
.,TRBJ2-7,TRBD1,TRBV6-5,TGTGCCAGCAGTTATGGGACAGGGGGCTTCTACGAGCAGTACTTC,CASSYGTGGFYEQYF
.,TRBJ2-6,TRBD2,TRBV20-1,TGCAGTGCTAGGGGGGGGGTCAATGGGGCCAACGTCCTGACTTTC,CSARGGVNGANVLTF
.,TRBJ2-4,TRBD1,TRBV30,TGTGCCTGGAGTGGGCCCGGACAGGGGGCTAACATTCAGTACTTC,CAWSGPGQGANIQYF
many,TRBJ2-3,TRBD1,TRBV4-3,TGCGCCAGCAGCCAAGAATTAGGGGGCGTCCGAGATACGCAGTATTTT,CASSQELGGVRDTQYF
few,TRBJ2-3,.,TRBV6-5,TGTGCCAGCAGTTACCAGGGCACTAGCACAGATACGCAGTATTTT,CASSYQGTSTDTQYF
.,TRBJ1-2,TRBD1,TRBV7-6,TGTGCCAGCAGCTCACCGGCGGGACAGGGGACTCTTGGGTCTGGCTACACCTTC,CASSSPAGQGTLGSGYTF
.,TRBJ1-2,TRBD1,TRBV12-5,TGTGCTAGTTCGACAGGGGAGAACTATGGCTACACCTTC,CASSTGENYGYTF
.,TRBJ2-7,.,TRBV5-1,TGCGCCAGCAGCGACCCGTCACCGGGACATAAGGTACACGAGCAGTACTTC,CASSDPSPGHKVHEQYF
few,TRBJ2-2,TRBD2,TRBV27,TGTGCCAGCAGTTGGACAACTAGCGGGAACACCGGGGAGCTGTTTTTT,CASSWTTSGNTGELFF
.,TRBJ2-3,TRBD2,TRBV6-6,TGTGCCAGCAGTTACTCGACTAGCGGGGGGGCGCATACGCAGTATTTT,CASSYSTSGGAHTQYF
few,TRBJ2-5,.,TRBV7-9,TGTGCCAGCAGCTTTATTGACCCCCTCGGGGGAGAGACCCAGTACTTC,CASSFIDPLGGETQYF
few,TRBJ2-5,TRBD2,TRBV19,TGTGCCAGTAGTATAGGACTAGCGGGAGCTCGAGAGACCCAGTACTTC,CASSIGLAGARETQYF
few,TRBJ2-7,.,TRBV18,TGTGCCAGCTCACCACTAGGGGGGGTCTCCTACGAGCAGTACTTC,CASSPLGGVSYEQYF
.,TRBJ2-3,TRBD2,TRBV20-1,TGCAGTGCTAGAGATCCCCCGGGGGGATACACAGATACGCAGTATTTT,CSARDPPGGYTDTQYF
many,TRBJ2-2,.,TRBV20-1,TGCAGTGCTAGTAAGGTTGGATCCTTGAACACCGGGGAGCTGTTTTTT,CSASKVGSLNTGELFF
.,TRBJ2-3,TRBD2,TRBV11-2,TGTGCCAGCAGCGCGGGAGTAGAAGAGCCAGATACGCAGTATTTT,CASSAGVEEPDTQYF
few,TRBJ1-4,.,TRBV6-5,TGTGCCAGCAGTTACTCGCGGTGGACTAATGAAAAACTGTTTTTT,CASSYSRWTNEKLFF
few,TRBJ2-7,TRBD2,TRBV18,TGTGCCAGCTCACCCGGACGGGGGGGAGCCTACGAGCAGTACTTC,CASSPGRGGAYEQYF
few,TRBJ2-4,.,TRBV7-8,TGTGCCAGCAGCCCGGACTCAGCCAAAAACATTCAGTACTTC,CASSPDSAKNIQYF
.,TRBJ2-5,TRBD2,TRBV6-5,TGTGCCAGCAGTTACTCGAGTCTAGCGGGCGGCAAGCAGTACTTC,CASSYSSLAGGKQYF
.,TRBJ1-5,TRBD1,TRBV19,TGTGCCAGTTGTGCGACAGGGGACTATCAGCCCCAGCATTTT,CASCATGDYQPQHF
.,TRBJ1-6,.,TRBV28,TGTGCCAGCAGTTTCCCCGGGATACCTAATTCACCCCTCCACTTT,CASSFPGIPNSPLHF
many,TRBJ2-1,TRBD2,TRBV5-5,TGTGCCAGCAGCTTGGGACTAGCATCCTACAATGAGCAGTTCTTC,CASSLGLASYNEQFF
few,TRBJ1-4,.,TRBV14,TGTGCCAGCAGCCAAGGAAAGTTGGGACAATTCCGCGACCACCCGGAAAAACTGTTTTTT,CASSQGKLGQFRDHPEKLFF
many,TRBJ1-2,TRBD1,TRBV7-2,TGTGCCAGCAGCCAGGGACAGGGCTATGGCTACACCTTC,CASSQGQGYGYTF
many,TRBJ1-5,.,TRBV12-3/TRBV12-4,TGTGCCAGCAGTTTATTGGGAGGCAATCAGCCCCAGCATTTT,CASSLLGGNQPQHF